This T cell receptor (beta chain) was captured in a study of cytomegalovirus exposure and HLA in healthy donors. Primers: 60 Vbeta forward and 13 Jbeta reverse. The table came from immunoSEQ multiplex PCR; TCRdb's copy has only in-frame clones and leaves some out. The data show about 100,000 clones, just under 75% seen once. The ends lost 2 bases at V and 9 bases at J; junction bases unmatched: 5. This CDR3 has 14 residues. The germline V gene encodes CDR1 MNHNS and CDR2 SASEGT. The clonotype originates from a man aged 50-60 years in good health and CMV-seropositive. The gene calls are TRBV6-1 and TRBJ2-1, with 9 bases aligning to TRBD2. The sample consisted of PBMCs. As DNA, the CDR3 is TGTGCCAGCAGTGAATTTGGACTAGCGAGTGAGCAGTTCTTC. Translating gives CASSEFGLASEQFF.